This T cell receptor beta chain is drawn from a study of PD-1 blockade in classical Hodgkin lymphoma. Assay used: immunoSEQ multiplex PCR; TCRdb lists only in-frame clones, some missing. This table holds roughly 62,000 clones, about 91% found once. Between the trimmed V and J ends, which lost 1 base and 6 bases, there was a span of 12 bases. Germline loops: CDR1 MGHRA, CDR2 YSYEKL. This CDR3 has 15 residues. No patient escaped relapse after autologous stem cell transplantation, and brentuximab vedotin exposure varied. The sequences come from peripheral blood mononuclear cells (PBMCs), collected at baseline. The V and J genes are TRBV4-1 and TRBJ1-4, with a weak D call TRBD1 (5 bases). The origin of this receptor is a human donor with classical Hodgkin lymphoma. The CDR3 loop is CASSQVWQGDEKLFF. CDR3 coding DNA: TGCGCCAGCAGCCAAGTATGGCAGGGCGATGAAAAACTGTTTTTT.